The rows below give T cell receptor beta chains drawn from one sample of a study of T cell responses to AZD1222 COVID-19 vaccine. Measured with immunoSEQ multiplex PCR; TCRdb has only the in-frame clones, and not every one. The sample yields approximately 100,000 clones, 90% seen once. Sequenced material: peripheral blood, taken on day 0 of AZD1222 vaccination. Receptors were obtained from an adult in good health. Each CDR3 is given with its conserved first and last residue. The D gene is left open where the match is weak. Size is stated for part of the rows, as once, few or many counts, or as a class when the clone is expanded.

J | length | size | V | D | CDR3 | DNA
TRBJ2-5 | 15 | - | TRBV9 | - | CASSVAPDNQETQYF | TGTGCCAGCAGCGTAGCTCCGGACAACCAAGAGACCCAGTACTTC
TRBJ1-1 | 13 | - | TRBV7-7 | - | CASSSTKGSEAFF | TGTGCCAGCAGCTCCACCAAGGGGTCTGAAGCTTTCTTT
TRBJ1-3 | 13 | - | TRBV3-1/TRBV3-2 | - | CASSQERGNTIYF | TGTGCCAGCAGCCAAGAAAGGGGAAACACCATATATTTT
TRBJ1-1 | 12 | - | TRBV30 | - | CAWSFGDTEAFF | TGTGCCTGGAGTTTTGGAGATACTGAAGCTTTCTTT
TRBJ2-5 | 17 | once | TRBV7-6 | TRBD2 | CASSPYPSGGAEETQYF | TGTGCCAGCAGCCCTTACCCTAGCGGGGGGGCGGAGGAGACCCAGTACTTC
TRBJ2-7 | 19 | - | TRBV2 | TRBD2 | CASSVASGESPLPNYEQYF | TGTGCCAGCAGTGTAGCTAGCGGGGAAAGCCCTTTACCGAACTACGAGCAGTACTTC
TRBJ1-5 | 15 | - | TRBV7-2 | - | CASSIQGSGNQPQHF | TGTGCCAGCAGCATACAGGGCTCCGGCAATCAGCCCCAGCATTTT
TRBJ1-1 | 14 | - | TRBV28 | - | CASSFTREGTEAFF | TGTGCCAGCAGTTTCACAAGGGAGGGCACTGAAGCTTTCTTT
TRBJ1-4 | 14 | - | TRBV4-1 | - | CASSVVGTNEKLFF | TGCGCCAGCAGTGTGGTAGGAACTAATGAAAAACTGTTTTTT
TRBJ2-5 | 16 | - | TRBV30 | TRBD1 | CAWSGAGTGGLETQYF | TGTGCCTGGAGTGGCGCTGGGACAGGGGGCTTGGAGACCCAGTACTTC
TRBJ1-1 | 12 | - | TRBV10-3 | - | CASRRNTDEAFF | TGTGCCTCACGGAGGAACACAGACGAAGCTTTCTTT
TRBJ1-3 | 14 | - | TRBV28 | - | CASSSPASGNTIYF | TGTGCCAGCAGTTCCCCAGCCTCTGGAAACACCATATATTTT
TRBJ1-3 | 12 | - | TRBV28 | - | CASSSPGNTIYF | TGTGCCAGCAGTTCACCCGGAAACACCATATATTTT
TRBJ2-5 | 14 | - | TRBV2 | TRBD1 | CASVRDRGGETQYF | TGTGCCAGCGTCCGTGACAGGGGTGGGGAGACCCAGTACTTC
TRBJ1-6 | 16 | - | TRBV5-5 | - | CASSLAGSSYNSPLHF | TGTGCCAGCAGCTTGGCAGGGAGCTCCTATAATTCACCCCTCCACTTT
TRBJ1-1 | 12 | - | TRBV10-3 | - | CAISEGFAEAFF | TGTGCCATCAGTGAAGGTTTCGCTGAAGCTTTCTTT
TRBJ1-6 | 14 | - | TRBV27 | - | CASSPQGYNSPLHF | TGTGCCAGCAGCCCCCAGGGATATAATTCACCCCTCCACTTT
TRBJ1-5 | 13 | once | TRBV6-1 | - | CASSWEGNQPQHF | TGTGCCAGCAGTTGGGAGGGAAATCAGCCCCAGCATTTT
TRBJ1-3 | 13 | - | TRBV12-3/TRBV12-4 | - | CASSPGAGNTIYF | TGTGCCAGCAGTCCAGGGGCTGGAAACACCATATATTTT
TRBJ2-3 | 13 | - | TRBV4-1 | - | CASKELVTDTQYF | TGCGCCAGCAAGGAGCTCGTCACAGATACGCAGTATTTT
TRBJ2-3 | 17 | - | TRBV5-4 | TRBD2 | CASSSRTSGGVTDTQYF | TGTGCCAGCAGCTCCCGGACTAGCGGGGGAGTCACAGATACGCAGTATTTT
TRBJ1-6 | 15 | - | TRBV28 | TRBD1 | CASSSLGTDDSPLHF | TGTGCCAGCAGTTCCCTTGGGACAGACGATTCACCCCTCCACTTT
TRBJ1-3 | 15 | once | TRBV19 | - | CASSFTSASGNTIYF | TGTGCCAGTAGTTTTACGAGCGCTTCTGGAAACACCATATATTTT
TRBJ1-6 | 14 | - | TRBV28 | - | CASSFRGEYSPLHF | TGTGCCAGCAGTTTCCGGGGCGAGTACTCACCCCTCCACTTT
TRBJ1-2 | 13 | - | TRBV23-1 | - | CASSRSGNYGYTF | TGCGCCAGCAGTCGTTCAGGAAACTATGGCTACACCTTC
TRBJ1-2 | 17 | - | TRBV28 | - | CASSLESTFTTRYGYTF | TGTGCCAGCAGTTTAGAGTCCACATTTACGACGAGGTATGGCTACACCTTC
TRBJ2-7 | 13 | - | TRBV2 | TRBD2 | CARGVAGSMEQYF | TGTGCCAGGGGAGTAGCGGGGTCTATGGAGCAGTACTTC
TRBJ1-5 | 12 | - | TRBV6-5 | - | CASRLDIQPQHF | TGTGCCAGCAGGCTTGACATCCAGCCCCAGCATTTT
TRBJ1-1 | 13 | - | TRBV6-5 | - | CASRRAVGTEAFF | TGTGCCAGCAGACGGGCGGTGGGCACTGAAGCTTTCTTT
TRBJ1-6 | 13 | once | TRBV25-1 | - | CASREVWNSPLHF | TGTGCCAGCAGGGAGGTGTGGAATTCACCCCTCCACTTT
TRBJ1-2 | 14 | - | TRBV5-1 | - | CASSSLGSEYGYTF | TGCGCCAGCAGCTCTCTGGGATCCGAATATGGCTACACCTTC
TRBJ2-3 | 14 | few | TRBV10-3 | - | CAINPGNPTDTQYF | TGTGCCATCAACCCAGGGAACCCCACAGATACGCAGTATTTT
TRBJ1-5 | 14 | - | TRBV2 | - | CASKADNSNQPQHF | TGTGCCAGCAAGGCAGATAATAGCAATCAGCCCCAGCATTTT
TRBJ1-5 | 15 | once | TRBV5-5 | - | CASSPRTGSREPQHF | TGTGCCAGCAGCCCCCGGACGGGTTCAAGGGAGCCCCAGCATTTT
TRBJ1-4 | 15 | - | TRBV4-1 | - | CASSPDGGSNEKLFF | TGCGCCAGCAGCCCAGACGGAGGGTCTAATGAAAAACTGTTTTTT
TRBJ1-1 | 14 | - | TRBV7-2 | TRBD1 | CASSLTTGVTEAFF | TGTGCCAGCAGCCTAACCACAGGGGTTACTGAAGCTTTCTTT
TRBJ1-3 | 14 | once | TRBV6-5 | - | CASRTRYSGNTIYF | TGTGCCAGCAGGACACGGTACTCTGGAAACACCATATATTTT
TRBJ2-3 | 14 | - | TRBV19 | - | CASSPQRGEDTQYF | TGTGCCAGTAGTCCCCAGCGAGGGGAAGATACGCAGTATTTT
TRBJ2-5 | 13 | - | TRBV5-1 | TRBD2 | CASSFSGAETQYF | TGCGCCAGCAGCTTCAGCGGGGCGGAGACCCAGTACTTC
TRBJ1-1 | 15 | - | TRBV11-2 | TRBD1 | CASSFSAGGVPEAFF | TGTGCCAGCAGCTTCTCGGCAGGGGGAGTCCCTGAAGCTTTCTTT
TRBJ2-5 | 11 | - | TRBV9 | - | CASSSKETQYF | TGTGCCAGCAGCTCAAAAGAGACCCAGTACTTC
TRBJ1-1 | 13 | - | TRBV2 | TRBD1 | CASKGQLNTEAFF | TGTGCCAGCAAGGGACAGTTGAACACTGAAGCTTTCTTT
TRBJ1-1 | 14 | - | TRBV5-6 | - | CASSFGLMNTEAFF | TGTGCCAGCAGCTTCGGCCTTATGAACACTGAAGCTTTCTTT
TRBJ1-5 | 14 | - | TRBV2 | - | CASRDPTSYQPQHF | TGTGCCAGCAGGGACCCGACCTCTTATCAGCCCCAGCATTTT
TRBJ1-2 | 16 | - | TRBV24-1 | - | CATSDPAGTTGYGYTF | TGTGCCACCAGTGACCCTGCTGGCACCACTGGCTATGGCTACACCTTC
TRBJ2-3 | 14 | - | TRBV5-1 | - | CASSPLLGPDTQYF | TGCGCCAGCAGCCCCCTCTTAGGACCAGATACGCAGTATTTT
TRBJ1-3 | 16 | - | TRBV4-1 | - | CASSQEPSGFGNTIYF | TGCGCCAGCAGCCAAGAACCGTCGGGATTTGGAAACACCATATATTTT
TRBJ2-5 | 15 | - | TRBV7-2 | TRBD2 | CASSLGLALQETQYF | TGTGCCAGCAGCTTAGGACTAGCCCTCCAAGAGACCCAGTACTTC
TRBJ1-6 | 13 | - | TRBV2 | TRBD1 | CATVDRGNSPLHF | TGTGCCACCGTGGACAGGGGCAATTCACCCCTCCACTTT
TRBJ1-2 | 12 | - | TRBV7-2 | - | CASSAPRLGYTF | TGTGCCAGCAGCGCCCCCCGTTTGGGCTACACCTTC
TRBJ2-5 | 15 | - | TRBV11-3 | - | CASSLGRASVETQYF | TGTGCCAGCAGCTTAGGGAGGGCTTCGGTTGAGACCCAGTACTTC
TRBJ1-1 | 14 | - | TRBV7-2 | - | CASSTGGGEGEAFF | TGTGCCAGCAGCACAGGAGGGGGTGAGGGGGAAGCTTTCTTT
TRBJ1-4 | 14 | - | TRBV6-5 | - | CASRRGMIGEKLFF | TGTGCCAGCAGAAGAGGGATGATCGGTGAAAAACTGTTTTTT
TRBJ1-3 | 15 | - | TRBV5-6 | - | CASRHRDGSGNTIYF | TGTGCCAGCAGGCACCGGGACGGATCTGGAAACACCATATATTTT